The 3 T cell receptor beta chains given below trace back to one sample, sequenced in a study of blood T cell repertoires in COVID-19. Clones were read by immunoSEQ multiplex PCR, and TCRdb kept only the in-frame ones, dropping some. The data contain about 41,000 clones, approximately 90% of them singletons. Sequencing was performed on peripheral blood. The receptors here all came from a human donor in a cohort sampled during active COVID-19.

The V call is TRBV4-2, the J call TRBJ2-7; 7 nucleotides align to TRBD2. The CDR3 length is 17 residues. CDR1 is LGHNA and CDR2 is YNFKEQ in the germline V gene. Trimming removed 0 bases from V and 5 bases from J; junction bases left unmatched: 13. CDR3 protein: CASSQERLASRVDEQYF. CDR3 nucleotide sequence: TGTGCCAGCAGCCAAGAACGACTAGCCTCAAGGGTGGACGAGCAGTACTTC.

CDR3 protein: CASSVVYYTEAFF. CDR3 nucleotides: TGTGCCAGCAGCGTAGTGTACTATACTGAAGCTTTCTTT. V and J are TRBV9 and TRBJ1-1, with unresolved D. Germline V gene lookup returns CDR1 SGDLS and CDR2 YYNGEE. Deletions cut 0 bases from V and 5 bases from J, with 8 bases between. The CDR3 extends over 13 amino acids.

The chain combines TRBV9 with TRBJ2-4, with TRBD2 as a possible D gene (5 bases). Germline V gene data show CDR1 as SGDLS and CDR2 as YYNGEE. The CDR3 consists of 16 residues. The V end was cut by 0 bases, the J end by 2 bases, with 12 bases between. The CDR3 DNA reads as TGTGCCAGCAGCGTAGATGGGAGTAGGTCCAAAAACATTCAGTACTTC. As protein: CASSVDGSRSKNIQYF.